This TCR beta chain was recorded in a study of cytomegalovirus exposure and HLA in healthy donors. Study-level results: It was taken for granted in presence/absence analyses that sequencing depth across donors was roughly uniform.

In this sample, this clone turned up a few times. The antigen remains unidentified. Both 60 Vbeta primers and 13 Jbeta primers went into the PCR. Here immunoSEQ multiplex PCR was the method, and the copy in TCRdb shows in-frame clones only, minus some. Among 90,000 to 100,000 clones listed, about three quarters were seen once. Germline V gene sequence: CDR1 SEHNR, CDR2 FQNEAQ (reference sequence). The V end lost 7 bases, the J end lost 1 base, and 13 bases lay between the germline ends. CDR3 length: 14 amino acids. The sequenced material came from PBMCs. The TCR was taken from a man aged 35 to 55 in good health and CMV-seropositive. V is TRBV7-9 and J is TRBJ2-5, with a weak D call TRBD2 (7 bases). This chain's CDR3 is CASNYAGAQETQYF. Here the CDR3 DNA reads TGTGCCAGCAACTACGCGGGGGCCCAAGAGACCCAGTACTTC.